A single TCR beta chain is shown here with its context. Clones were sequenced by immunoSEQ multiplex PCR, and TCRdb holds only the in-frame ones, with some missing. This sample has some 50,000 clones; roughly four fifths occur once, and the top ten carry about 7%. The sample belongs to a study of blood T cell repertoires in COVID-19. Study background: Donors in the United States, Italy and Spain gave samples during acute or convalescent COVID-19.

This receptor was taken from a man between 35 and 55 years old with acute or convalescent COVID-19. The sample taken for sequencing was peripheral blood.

The CDR3 region has the DNA TGTGCCAGTAGTCACACCGGGACAGGGGCGAATGAGCAGTTCTTC. Translated, it gives CASSHTGTGANEQFF. The V gene is TRBV19, the J gene TRBJ2-1; 10 positions agree with TRBD1. Germline trimming cut 5 bases from V and 7 bases from J; bases unmatched to any gene: 8. CDR1 is LNHDA, CDR2 SQIVND, per germline (reference sequence). This CDR3 comprises 15 residues.